The 18 T cell receptor beta chains in this list originate from one sample, sequenced in a study of T cell responses to AZD1222 COVID-19 vaccine. Here immunoSEQ multiplex PCR was the method, and the copy in TCRdb shows in-frame clones only, minus some. The table has approximately 150,000 clones, approximately 86% seen once. Source: peripheral blood, taken on day 0 of AZD1222 vaccination. The receptors derive from an adult in good health.

CDR3 region: CASSYEGAPGTQYF. In DNA, the CDR3 is TGTGCCAGCAGTTACGAGGGGGCCCCGGGGACCCAGTACTTC. The chain couples TRBV6-5 to TRBJ2-5; 7 bases fit TRBD1. V lost 2 bases to trimming and J lost 7 bases; unmatched junction nucleotides: 7. Germline CDR1 and CDR2: MNHEY and SVGAGI. The CDR3 contains 14 residues.

In this sample, this clone turned up once. V is TRBV19 and J is TRBJ1-5; D unresolved. V gave up 3 bases and J gave up 0 bases, with 9 bases separating them. This CDR3 comprises 15 residues. Germline-derived CDR1 and CDR2 are LNHDA and SQIVND (reference sequence). The CDR3: CASSISVASNQPQHF. As DNA, the CDR3 is TGTGCCAGTAGTATCTCCGTAGCTAGCAATCAGCCCCAGCATTTT.

This chain connects TRBV6-5 to TRBJ1-5; no clear D. The CDR3 consists of 13 residues. Trimming pared 0 bases from V and 6 bases from J, leaving 6 bases between. Germline V gene lookup returns CDR1 MNHEY and CDR2 SVGAGI. The CDR3 sequence: CASSYSYSQPQHF. CDR3 bases: TGTGCCAGCAGTTACTCTTACAGTCAGCCCCAGCATTTT.

V gene TRBV4-1 combines with J gene TRBJ2-1; D tentatively fits TRBD1 or TRBD2 (5 bases each). With 0 bases removed from V and 2 bases from J, the gap between germline ends came to 8 bases. The CDR3 has 15 residues. The germline CDR1 and CDR2 sequences are MGHRA and YSYEKL. DNA for the CDR3: TGCGCCAGCAGCCAAGAAGGGACCACCTACAATGAGCAGTTCTTC. It specifies CASSQEGTTYNEQFF.

This chain links TRBV3-1 (or the pseudogene TRBV3-2) with TRBJ2-1, with D possibly called TRBD1 or TRBD2 (6 bases each). This CDR3 comprises 15 residues. Germline V gene data show CDR1 as LGHDT and CDR2 as YNNKEL (reference sequence). Trimming cost V 4 bases and J 6 bases, with 16 bases left between them. This CDR3 is CASSRGGLVVNEQFF. CDR3 in DNA: TGTGCCAGCAGCCGTGGGGGGCTAGTGGTCAATGAGCAGTTCTTC.

This clone appeared a few times. This chain links TRBV7-2 with TRBJ2-7, with 9 bases identical to TRBD2. Trimming at V came to 4 bases and at J to 4 bases, leaving 8 bases not matched to a gene. Germline CDR1 and CDR2: SGHTA and FQGNSA. The CDR3 is 15 amino acids. CDR3 loop: CASSSTSGLRYEQYF. The CDR3 nucleotides are TGTGCCAGCAGCTCGACTAGCGGATTGAGGTACGAGCAGTACTTC.

This clone ranks as medium-sized. The V and J genes are TRBV7-9 and TRBJ2-2; the match to TRBD2 covers 7 bases. CDR1 is SEHNR, CDR2 FQNEAQ, per germline (reference sequence). V was pared by 6 bases and J by 0 bases, with 10 bases of the junction left unmatched. The CDR3 contains 17 residues. The CDR3 DNA follows: TGTGCCAGCAGGGACGGGCTAGCGGAGACGAACACCGGGGAGCTGTTTTTT. This encodes CASRDGLAETNTGELFF.

The chain uses TRBV28 and TRBJ1-6, with D possibly TRBD1 on 6 matching bases. This CDR3 spans 17 amino acids. The V end was cut by 10 bases, the J end by 13 bases, with 32 bases between. The germline CDR1 and CDR2 sequences are MDHEN and SYDVKM. The DNA for the CDR3 is TGTGCCACTATCTCAACTCCGGGACACAAGGGGGGAGGGCCCCTCCACTTT. Amino acids: CATISTPGHKGGGPLHF.

The chain employs TRBV30 and TRBJ2-1; 10 bases are a match to TRBD2. Trimming cost V 8 bases and J 12 bases; bases outside gene matches: 16. CDR3 length: 14 residues. The germline V gene has CDR1 GTSNPN and CDR2 SVGIG (reference sequence). CDR3: CAEAAGGLPLRQFF. The CDR3 region has the DNA TGTGCCGAAGCAGCGGGAGGGCTCCCGCTACGGCAGTTCTTC.

The chain employs TRBV30 and TRBJ1-1; no definite D call. V shed 2 bases and J shed 4 bases, with 8 bases lying between them. Germline V gives CDR1 GTSNPN, CDR2 SVGIG (reference sequence). The CDR3 extends over 12 amino acids. The CDR3, as DNA: TGTGCCTGGAGTAGGCAGTCCACTGAAGCTTTCTTT. The encoded protein is CAWSRQSTEAFF. Together with reference TRBV30 and TRBJ1-1, the CDR3 gives the full variable domain: SQTIHQWPATLVQPVGSPLSLECTVEGTSNPNLYWYRQAAGRGLQLLFYSVGIGQISSEVPQNLSASRPQDRQFILSSKKLLLSDSGFYLCAWSRQSTEAFFGQGTRLTVV.

The chain uses TRBV6-5 and TRBJ2-7, with TRBD1 identical over 9 bases. Germline-derived CDR1 and CDR2 are MNHEY and SVGAGI. Unmatched junction bases numbered 4, after V lost 6 bases and J lost 4 bases. The CDR3 loop spans 13 amino acids. The CDR3 bases are TGTGCCAGCAGGAACAGGGGGCCTTACGAGCAGTACTTC. Its translation: CASRNRGPYEQYF.

This chain links TRBV24-1 with TRBJ2-7; 9 bases align to TRBD2. The CDR3 spans 15 residues. Trimming cost V 6 bases and J 6 bases; bases outside gene matches: 11. CDR1 is KGHDR and CDR2 is SFDVKD in the germline V gene. CDR3 bases: TGTGCCACCAGTATTGCGGGAGGGTCCCAAAGCGAGCAGTACTTC. Amino acids: CATSIAGGSQSEQYF.

This clone came up once. The rearrangement links TRBV5-1 to TRBJ1-4; a weak D match, TRBD1 (5 bases). Trimming left V 0 bases short and J 8 bases short, with 11 bases between. The CDR3 is 14 amino acids. Germline loops: CDR1 SGHRS, CDR2 YFSETQ. CDR3 sequence reads: CASSLGGVEEKLFF. The CDR3 DNA sequence: TGCGCCAGCAGCTTGGGAGGGGTGGAAGAAAAACTGTTTTTT.

The CDR3 loop reads CASSVSESGNTIYF. CDR3 DNA: TGCGCCAGCAGTGTCTCAGAATCTGGAAACACCATATATTTT. The chain employs TRBV4-1 and TRBJ1-3; the D is unclear. Germline V gene sequence: CDR1 MGHRA, CDR2 YSYEKL. CDR3 length equals 14 residues. V gave up 6 bases and J gave up 1 base, with 10 bases separating them.

The chain links TRBV19 to TRBJ1-5; 9 nucleotides align to TRBD1. V lost 3 bases to trimming and J lost 2 bases; unmatched junction nucleotides: 11. Germline loops: CDR1 LNHDA, CDR2 SQIVND (reference sequence). The CDR3 totals 18 residues. In nucleotides, the CDR3 is TGTGCCAGTAGTATTGGGACAGGGAGCTATAGTCGCAATCAGCCCCAGCATTTT. Amino acids: CASSIGTGSYSRNQPQHF.

The chain employs TRBV7-9 and TRBJ1-5, with D possibly matching TRBD1 (6 bases). This CDR3 is built from 15 residues. Germline CDR1 is SEHNR and CDR2 is FQNEAQ (reference sequence). Trimming took 5 bases from V and 3 from J, leaving 14 bases between them. The DNA of the CDR3 is TGTGCCAGCAGCCCCACAGGGAGTAACAATCAGCCCCAGCATTTT. Translation: CASSPTGSNNQPQHF.

This clone showed up just once. This chain connects TRBV6-6 to TRBJ1-5, with unresolved D. The V gene's germline CDR1 is MNHNY and CDR2 SVGAGI (reference sequence). V gave up 6 bases and J gave up 2 bases, with 11 bases separating them. There are 14 residues in the CDR3. For the CDR3, the DNA is TGTGCCAGCAGCCAAGAGGTTCGCAATCAGCCCCAGCATTTT. Its protein is CASSQEVRNQPQHF.

This rearrangement joins TRBV7-2 to TRBJ2-2, with 10 bases matching TRBD1. CDR3 length: 18 residues. The germline gives CDR1 SGHTA, CDR2 FQGNSA. Trimming took 4 bases from V and 7 from J; bases not matched to a gene: 15. The chain's CDR3 is CASSSPGTGAPRGGELFF. The CDR3 nucleotides read TGTGCCAGCAGCTCTCCCGGGACAGGGGCTCCCCGAGGCGGGGAGCTGTTTTTT.